What follows is one TCR beta chain and its context. Its antigen remains unknown. CD45RO+ cells and CCR7-negative CD45RA+ TemRA cells were combined as CD8 memory. These data belong to a study of shared clonotypes between healthy human individuals. On the study more broadly: Donors had three CD4 naive, three CD4 memory, two CD8 naive and one CD8 memory plate apiece. Study-wide points: The authors expected sequencing depth to affect clonotype sharing among donors.

The test was conducted at deep level. Assay used: immunoSEQ multiplex PCR; TCRdb lists only in-frame clones, some missing. The table records roughly 660,000 clones, 90% of them present only once. The germline V gene encodes CDR1 PRHDT and CDR2 FYEKMQ (reference sequence). This CDR3 region has 14 residues. The V end was cut by 1 base, the J end by 0 bases, with 7 bases between. This receptor was obtained from a man between 18 and 29 years old in good health. Some clones in this sample may be carry-over from other donors' samples. V usage is TRBV13 and J usage is TRBJ2-7; D possibly corresponds to TRBD1 (5 bases). Input material: memory CD8+ T cells from PBMCs. Subset of the sample: CD45RO+ cells pooled with CCR7-negative TemRA cells. CDR3 sequence: CASSLEGFSYEQYF. The DNA for the CDR3 is TGTGCCAGCAGCTTAGAGGGGTTCTCCTACGAGCAGTACTTC. The full variable domain, in which reference TRBV13 and TRBJ2-7 provide the parts outside the CDR3, is AAGVIQSPRHLIKEKRETATLKCYPIPRHDTVYWYQQGPGQDPQFLISFYEKMQSDKGSIPDRFSAQQFSDYHSELNMSSLELGDSALYFCASSLEGFSYEQYFGPGTRLTVT.